The 8 T cell receptor beta chains reported below all come from one sample, sequenced in a study of T cell repertoires in cytomegalovirus infection. No antigen has been identified for these receptors. TCRdb processed the reads anew with MiXCR; each CDR3 protein has one entry. Of about 74,000 distinct CDR3 sequences listed, about 27% are singletons. The specimen was CD8+ T cells from cultured PBMCs, collected from culture after CMV antigen stimulation. The receptors were sampled from a human donor in good health (CMV status not recorded). Some clones in this sample may be carry-over from other donors' samples.

This clonotype was seen only a few times. The rearrangement joins TRBV29-1 to TRBJ2-3; TRBD2 agrees at 10 bases. The CDR3 contains 18 residues. The V gene end was trimmed by 6 bases and the J gene end by 2 bases; junction bases not matched to a gene: 17. Germline assignment: CDR1 SQVTM and CDR2 ANQGSEA. DNA of the CDR3: TGCAGCGTCGCGCTCCTAGCGGGAGACAGAGAGGACACAGATACGCAGTATTTT. Protein product: CSVALLAGDREDTDTQYF.

This clonotype was picked up one time. A much larger clone is a single base away; this may be a read error. The chain joins TRBV7-3 to TRBJ2-5; 8 positions match TRBD2. CDR1 is SGHTA and CDR2 is FQGTGA in the germline V gene. Germline trimming cut 8 bases from V and 4 bases from J; bases unmatched to any gene: 12. CDR3 size: 15 residues. Here the CDR3 reads CASCYNGLAGETQYF. The CDR3 coding sequence is TGTGCCAGCTGCTACAACGGCCTAGCGGGAGAGACCCAGTACTTC.

The rearrangement uses TRBV29-1 and TRBJ2-1; unclear D gene. Germline assignment: CDR1 SQVTM and CDR2 ANQGSEA. With 0 bases removed from V and 9 bases from J, the gap between germline ends came to 15 bases. The CDR3 extends over 14 amino acids. CDR3 bases: TGCAGCGTTGAAGATCCCCAAGGCTCAATTGAGCAGTTCTTC. It yields the protein CSVEDPQGSIEQFF.

The chain employs TRBV28 and TRBJ2-2, with 9 bases matching TRBD1. The length of the CDR3 is 16 residues. Germline-derived CDR1 and CDR2 are MDHEN and SYDVKM. After removal of 7 bases from V and 6 bases from J, the junction contained 12 bases not matched to a gene. CDR3 sequence reads: CASNLLGQGLAGELFF. The CDR3 nucleotides are TGTGCCAGCAACCTTCTCGGACAGGGGTTAGCCGGGGAGCTGTTTTTT.

V and J are TRBV5-5 and TRBJ1-1; a possible D gene is TRBD1 (6 bases). The germline V gene has CDR1 SGHKS and CDR2 YYEKEE (reference sequence). The CDR3 has 15 residues. V lost 4 bases and J lost 1, with 14 bases in between. The CDR3 region is CASSQLSTGNTEAFF. The CDR3 bases are TGTGCCAGCAGCCAACTATCGACAGGGAACACTGAAGCTTTCTTT. The whole variable domain, remainder taken from reference TRBV5-5 and TRBJ1-1, is DAGVTQSPTHLIKTRGQQVTLRCSPISGHKSVSWYQQVLGQGPQFIFQYYEKEERGRGNFPDRFSARQFPNYSSELNVNALLLGDSALYLCASSQLSTGNTEAFFGQGTRLTVV.

This chain connects TRBV12-3 or TRBV12-4 to TRBJ2-2; TRBD1 or TRBD2 may be the D gene (5 bases each). V was shortened by 5 bases and J by 7 bases, with 11 bases between the two germline ends. The length of the CDR3 is 13 residues. The CDR3 bases are TGTGCCAGCAGTCCGGGGCCGGGCGGGGAGCTGTTTTTT. Translated: CASSPGPGGELFF.

V gene TRBV4-1 combines with J gene TRBJ2-7; tentatively, D is TRBD2 (6 bases). V was trimmed by 6 bases and J by 0 bases, leaving 12 bases between them. The V gene's germline CDR1 is MGHRA and CDR2 YSYEKL. This CDR3 region has 14 residues. This chain's CDR3 is CASRPGTLSYEQYF. The DNA for the CDR3 is TGCGCCAGCAGACCCGGGACTCTCTCCTACGAGCAGTACTTC.

The chain links TRBV15 to TRBJ1-4; D gene ambiguous. The length of the CDR3 is 17 residues. Between the trimmed V and J ends, which lost 0 bases and 8 bases, there was a span of 19 bases. The V gene's germline CDR1 is LNHNV and CDR2 YYDKDF (reference sequence). The DNA of the CDR3 is TGTGCCACCAGCAGAGATGGACTGGGCCCAAGGGAAGAAAAACTGTTTTTT. Translation: CATSRDGLGPREEKLFF.